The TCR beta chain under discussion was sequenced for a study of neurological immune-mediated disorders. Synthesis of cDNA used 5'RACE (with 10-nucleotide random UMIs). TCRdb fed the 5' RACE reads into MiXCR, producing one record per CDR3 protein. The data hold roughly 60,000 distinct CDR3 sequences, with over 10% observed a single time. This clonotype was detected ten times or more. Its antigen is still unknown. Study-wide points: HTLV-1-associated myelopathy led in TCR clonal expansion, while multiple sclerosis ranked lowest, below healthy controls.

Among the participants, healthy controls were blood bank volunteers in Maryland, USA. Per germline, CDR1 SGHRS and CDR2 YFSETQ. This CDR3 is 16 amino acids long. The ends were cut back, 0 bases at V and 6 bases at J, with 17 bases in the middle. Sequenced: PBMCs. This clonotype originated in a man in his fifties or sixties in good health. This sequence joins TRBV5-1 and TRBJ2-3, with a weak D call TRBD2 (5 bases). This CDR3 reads CASSLDAGPGADTQYF. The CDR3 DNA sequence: TGCGCCAGCAGCTTGGACGCGGGTCCCGGCGCGGATACGCAGTATTTT.